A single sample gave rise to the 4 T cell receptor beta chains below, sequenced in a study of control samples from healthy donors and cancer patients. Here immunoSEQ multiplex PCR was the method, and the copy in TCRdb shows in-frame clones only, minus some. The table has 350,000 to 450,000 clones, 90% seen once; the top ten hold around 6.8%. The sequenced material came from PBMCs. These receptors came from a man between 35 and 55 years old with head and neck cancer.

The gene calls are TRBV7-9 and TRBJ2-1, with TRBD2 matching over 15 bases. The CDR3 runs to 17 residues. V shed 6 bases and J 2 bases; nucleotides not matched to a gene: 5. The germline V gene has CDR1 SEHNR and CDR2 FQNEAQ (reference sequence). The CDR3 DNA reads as TGTGCCAGCAGTACCGGGACTAGCGGGGGGACCTACAATGAGCAGTTCTTC. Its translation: CASSTGTSGGTYNEQFF.

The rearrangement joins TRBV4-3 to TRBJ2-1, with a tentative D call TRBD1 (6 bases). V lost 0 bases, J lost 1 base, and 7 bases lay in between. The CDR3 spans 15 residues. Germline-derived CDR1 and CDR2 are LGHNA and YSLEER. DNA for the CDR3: TGCGCCAGCAGCCAAGATACAGGGTCCTACAATGAGCAGTTCTTC. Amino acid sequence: CASSQDTGSYNEQFF.

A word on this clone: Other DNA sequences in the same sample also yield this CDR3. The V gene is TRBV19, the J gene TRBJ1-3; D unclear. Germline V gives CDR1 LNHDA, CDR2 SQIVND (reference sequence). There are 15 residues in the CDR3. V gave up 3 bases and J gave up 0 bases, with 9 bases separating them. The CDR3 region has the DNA TGTGCCAGTAGTATCGCGGGATACTCTGGAAACACCATATATTTT. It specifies CASSIAGYSGNTIYF.

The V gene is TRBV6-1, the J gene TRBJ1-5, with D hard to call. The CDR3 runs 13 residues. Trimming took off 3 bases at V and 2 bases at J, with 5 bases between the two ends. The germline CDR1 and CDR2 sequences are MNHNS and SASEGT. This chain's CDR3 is CASSDTGNQPQHF. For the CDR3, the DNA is TGTGCCAGCAGTGACACAGGCAATCAGCCCCAGCATTTT.